These 32 T cell receptor beta chains share one sample of origin, sequenced in a study of T cells in Graves' hyperthyroidism and ophthalmopathy. It was RNA transcripts that yielded the amplified TCR beta CDR3 regions. Primed by the HTBI set, a first-round RT-PCR was run on the TCR CDR3. TCRdb re-derived calls from the multiplex PCR reads in MiXCR, one entry per CDR3 protein. The sample carries about 500,000 distinct CDR3 sequences, approximately 17% recorded once. The sample taken for sequencing was blood. The receptor source for this set is a woman aged 18 to 35 with Graves' ophthalmopathy.

This clonotype was counted ten times or more. The chain couples TRBV27 to TRBJ2-1; TRBD1 might be the D (7 bases). The CDR3 spans 14 residues. Per the germline V gene, CDR1 is MNHEY and CDR2 is SMNVEV (reference sequence). Trimming removed 4 bases at V and 4 bases at J, with 11 bases between. CDR3 coding DNA: TGTGCCAGCAGTTCGCGGGACAGTTACAATGAGCAGTTCTTC. Translation gives CASSSRDSYNEQFF.

Remarks on this clonotype: At one of its ends the junction is not consistent with the germline gene, which may arise from a read error. The chain joins TRBV27 to TRBJ1-2; 9 bases fit TRBD1. The germline V gene encodes CDR1 MNHEY and CDR2 SMNVEV (reference sequence). This CDR3 is built from 15 residues. The CDR3 region is CASSPTGQGRHGCTF. The CDR3 bases are TGTGCCAGCAGTCCAACAGGACAGGGGAGGCATGGCTGCACCTTC.

The chain combines TRBV9 with TRBJ1-2; D ambiguous. The germline V and J ends were trimmed by 3 bases and 5 bases, with 20 bases remaining between them. Germline V gene lookup returns CDR1 SGDLS and CDR2 YYNGEE. The CDR3 is made up of 16 amino acids. The CDR3 nucleotides are TGTGCCAGCAGCGCCCCTTTGGCAGGCGCCTCATATGGCTACACCTTC. It specifies CASSAPLAGASYGYTF.

This clonotype appeared a few times. The chain carries TRBV9 and TRBJ2-7, with a possible D match to TRBD2 (7 bases). Germline assignment: CDR1 SGDLS and CDR2 YYNGEE. There are 17 residues in the CDR3. The V and J ends lost 0 bases and 0 bases respectively, with 16 bases between them. CDR3 coding DNA: TGTGCCAGCAGCGTAGCTGGGGGGGCAGGAAGCTCCTACGAGCAGTACTTC. This sequence encodes CASSVAGGAGSSYEQYF.

This clonotype was detected a few times. V is TRBV29-1 and J is TRBJ1-1, with D maybe TRBD1 (5 bases). V gave up 3 bases and J gave up 7 bases, with 12 bases separating them. This CDR3 region has 12 residues. In germline, CDR1 is SQVTM, CDR2 ANQGSEA. Here the CDR3 DNA reads TGCAGCGTTGATGGAGGGGAGGTTGAAGCTTTCTTT. Translating it yields CSVDGGEVEAFF.

This clonotype was picked up a small number of times. CDR3 loop: CASSLEKGLAGVYEQFF. The CDR3 DNA reads TGCGCCAGCAGCCTAGAAAAGGGTCTAGCGGGAGTGTATGAGCAGTTCTTC. The chain has TRBV4-1 and TRBJ2-1; 10 bases match TRBD2. J was trimmed by 8 bases and V by 4 bases; bases with no gene match: 14. Per the germline V gene, CDR1 is MGHRA and CDR2 is YSYEKL. The CDR3 has 17 amino acids.

The chain joins TRBV6-5 to TRBJ2-1, with 12 bases identical to TRBD2. The V segment lost 0 bases and the J segment 5 bases; nucleotides outside the gene matches: 5. This CDR3 spans 17 amino acids. Germline CDR1 is MNHEY and CDR2 is SVGAGI. The CDR3 DNA sequence: TGTGCCAGCAGTTACTCGTTCGCTAGCGGGAGGGACAATGAGCAGTTCTTC. As protein: CASSYSFASGRDNEQFF.

V usage is TRBV27 and J usage is TRBJ1-2, with 9 bases identical to TRBD1. Germline V gene sequence: CDR1 MNHEY, CDR2 SMNVEV (reference sequence). The length of the CDR3 is 15 residues. V dropped 3 bases and J dropped 4; count of bases not matched to a gene: 6. The CDR3 bases are TGTGCCAGCAGTTTTAAGGAGACAGGGGGCTATGGCTACACCTTC. This gives the protein CASSFKETGGYGYTF.

CDR3 sequence reads: CASMIDYEQYF. CDR3 nucleotides: TGTGCCAGCATGATAGACTACGAGCAGTACTTC. The chain couples TRBV2 to TRBJ2-7; D unclear. The V end lost 7 bases, the J end lost 3 bases, and 7 bases lay between the germline ends. Germline V gene sequence: CDR1 SNHLY, CDR2 FYNNEI. The CDR3 covers 11 residues.

This clonotype was seen many times. The gene calls are TRBV11-1 and TRBJ2-3, with 8 positions matching TRBD2. Germline V gives CDR1 SGHAT, CDR2 FQDESV (reference sequence). V was pared by 3 bases and J by 5 bases, with 10 bases of the junction left unmatched. This CDR3 is 16 amino acids long. Written as DNA, the CDR3 is TGTGCCAGCAGCTTCGGAGCGGGAGTTAAAAGAGATACGCAGTATTTT. Its protein product is CASSFGAGVKRDTQYF.

About this clonotype itself: The junction does not match germline at one end; this may be a read error. V and J are TRBV10-3 and TRBJ1-1, with 8 bases matching TRBD1. This CDR3 spans 14 amino acids. Germline-derived CDR1 and CDR2 are ENHRY and SYGVKD. This CDR3 reads CAISDRGENTEAFF. CDR3 DNA sequence: TGTGCCATTAGTGACAGGGGTGAAAACACTGAAGCTTTCTTT.

This clonotype was found many times. This chain connects TRBV11-2 to TRBJ1-1; D is undetermined. The V gene's germline CDR1 is SGHAT and CDR2 FQNNGV. This CDR3 has 15 amino acids. The ends were cut back, 2 bases at V and 3 bases at J, with 13 bases in the middle. CDR3 DNA sequence: TGTGCCAGCAGCTTAAAGATCTGGGTTGACACTGAAGCTTTCTTT. It yields the protein CASSLKIWVDTEAFF.

Regarding this clonotype: Possible read error: a much larger clone is one base away. The rearrangement links TRBV7-9 to TRBJ1-1; D is uncertain. The V end lost 2 bases, the J end lost 1 base, and 5 bases lay between the germline ends. Germline loops: CDR1 SEHNR, CDR2 FQNEAQ (reference sequence). This CDR3 has 13 amino acids. The CDR3 nucleotides read TGTGCCAGCAGCTTAATGGCGAACACTGAAGCTTTCTTT. Its translation: CASSLMANTEAFF.

The gene calls are TRBV5-1 and TRBJ2-7; tentative D call: TRBD1 (6 bases). This CDR3 contains 13 residues. Trimming shortened V by 3 bases and J by 3 bases, and 10 bases separated the two germline ends. Germline V gives CDR1 SGHRS, CDR2 YFSETQ. The CDR3 is CASSWDKGYEQYF. The CDR3 DNA sequence: TGCGCCAGCAGCTGGGACAAGGGCTACGAGCAGTACTTC. Filled out from reference TRBV5-1 and TRBJ2-7, the complete variable domain reads KAGVTQTPRYLIKTRGQQVTLSCSPISGHRSVSWYQQTPGQGLQFLFEYFSETQRNKGNFPGRFSGRQFSNSRSEMNVSTLELGDSALYLCASSWDKGYEQYFGPGTRLTVT.

At least ten counts were recorded for this clonotype. The rearrangement joins TRBV29-1 to TRBJ1-1; possible D gene TRBD1, 5 bases. The ends were cut back, 3 bases at V and 0 bases at J, with 14 bases in the middle. The CDR3 totals 15 residues. Germline V gene sequence: CDR1 SQVTM, CDR2 ANQGSEA. The CDR3 region has the DNA TGCAGCGTTGATACGGGACCTCTCTTGAACACTGAAGCTTTCTTT. Amino acids: CSVDTGPLLNTEAFF.

This clonotype was picked up a small number of times. The V gene is TRBV5-1, the J gene TRBJ1-1; D not certain. Trimming took off 0 bases at V and 0 bases at J, with 15 bases between the two ends. This CDR3 contains 17 residues. The germline V gene encodes CDR1 SGHRS and CDR2 YFSETQ. The DNA for the CDR3 is TGCGCCAGCAGCTTGGGTAGGCAGATAACCTTGAACACTGAAGCTTTCTTT. Translating it yields CASSLGRQITLNTEAFF.

This clonotype was recorded at least ten times. The rearrangement links TRBV30 to TRBJ1-2; perhaps TRBD1 as D (5 bases). With 0 bases removed from V and 5 bases from J, the gap between germline ends came to 10 bases. This CDR3 is built from 13 residues. Germline values: CDR1 GTSNPN, CDR2 SVGIG (reference sequence). The CDR3 protein is CAWSVGGMYGYTF. The CDR3 nucleotides read TGTGCCTGGAGTGTTGGGGGGATGTATGGCTACACCTTC.

This clonotype was counted many times. The V and J genes are TRBV18 and TRBJ1-1, with unresolved D. The V and J ends lost 3 bases and 2 bases respectively, with 4 bases between them. This CDR3 spans 12 amino acids. Germline V gives CDR1 KGHSH, CDR2 LQKENI. CDR3 sequence (DNA): TGTGCCAGCTCACCCTACAACACTGAAGCTTTCTTT. Translation gives CASSPYNTEAFF.

The genes are TRBV6-1 and TRBJ2-1, with D uncertain. CDR3 length equals 14 residues. V gave up 5 bases and J gave up 5 bases, with 13 bases separating them. Germline values: CDR1 MNHNS, CDR2 SASEGT. The CDR3 bases are TGTGCCAGCAGTACGTGGACCGACCACAATGAGCAGTTCTTC. Its translation is CASSTWTDHNEQFF.

This clonotype was counted between two and nine times. The chain uses TRBV18 and TRBJ2-1; 9 bases line up with TRBD2. The V segment lost 4 bases and the J segment 5 bases; nucleotides outside the gene matches: 18. The CDR3 extends over 19 amino acids. Germline V gives CDR1 KGHSH, CDR2 LQKENI. The CDR3 DNA reads TGTGCCAGCTCACACCTAGCGGGCTTTAGCGGGAGTCCTAACAATGAGCAGTTCTTC. Protein: CASSHLAGFSGSPNNEQFF.

The chain joins TRBV20-1 to TRBJ2-1, with D perhaps matching TRBD2 (7 bases). The V end was cut by 6 bases, the J end by 2 bases, with 17 bases between. The CDR3 has 15 residues. Germline CDR1 and CDR2: DFQATT and SNEGSKA (reference sequence). The CDR3 bases are TGCAGTGCCTGGGGGGGGCGGAGTGCCTACAATGAGCAGTTCTTC. Residues: CSAWGGRSAYNEQFF.

This clonotype was detected many times. Here the CDR3 DNA reads TGCAGTGCTGCACAGTTGGGGGGAGACAGGCCCTTTTCCTACGAGCAGTACTTC. Translated, it gives CSAAQLGGDRPFSYEQYF. The chain has TRBV20-1 and TRBJ2-7; D is tentatively TRBD1 or TRBD2 (6 bases each). CDR1 is DFQATT, CDR2 SNEGSKA, per germline (reference sequence). The V end lost 5 bases, the J end lost 1 base, and 27 bases lay between the germline ends. There are 18 residues in the CDR3.

V usage is TRBV12-3 or TRBV12-4 and J usage is TRBJ2-5; TRBD1 agrees at 9 bases. J was trimmed by 5 bases and V by 3 bases; bases with no gene match: 7. CDR3 size: 15 residues. In DNA form, the CDR3 reads TGTGCCAGCAGTTTTGCCGGGACAGGGAGGGAGACCCAGTACTTC. The encoded protein is CASSFAGTGRETQYF.

This sequence joins TRBV7-9 and TRBJ2-3, with 10 nucleotides matching TRBD2. The germline gives CDR1 SEHNR, CDR2 FQNEAQ (reference sequence). CDR3 size: 17 residues. V was pared by 5 bases and J by 0 bases, with 8 bases of the junction left unmatched. CDR3 nucleotides: TGTGCCAGCAGCCGGGGACTAGCGAGCGCTAGCACAGATACGCAGTATTTT. Translating gives CASSRGLASASTDTQYF.

The chain links TRBV20-1 to TRBJ1-1, with 9 bases matching TRBD1. J lost 3 bases, V lost 7 bases, and 6 bases had no gene match. This CDR3 spans 13 amino acids. Germline V lookup: CDR1 DFQATT, CDR2 SNEGSKA (reference sequence). This CDR3 reads CSGTTGGDTEAFF. CDR3 DNA: TGCAGTGGCACGACAGGGGGGGACACTGAAGCTTTCTTT.

This clonotype was seen at least ten times. V usage is TRBV2 and J usage is TRBJ1-1; no definite D call. V lost 7 bases, J lost 8 bases, and 20 bases lay in between. This CDR3 has 14 residues. The germline V gene encodes CDR1 SNHLY and CDR2 FYNNEI. This chain's CDR3 is CASNTGGFSGEAFF. The DNA of the CDR3 is TGTGCCAGCAATACGGGAGGTTTCTCCGGGGAAGCTTTCTTT. Variable domain in full (rest from reference TRBV2 and TRBJ1-1): EPEVTQTPSHQVTQMGQEVILRCVPISNHLYFYWYRQILGQKVEFLVSFYNNEISEKSEIFDDQFSVERPDGSNFTLKIRSTKLEDSAMYFCASNTGGFSGEAFFGQGTRLTVV.

The genes are TRBV29-1 and TRBJ2-1; 9 positions agree with TRBD1. Trimming at V came to 4 bases and at J to 6 bases, leaving 7 bases not matched to a gene. This CDR3 is built from 14 residues. Germline V lookup: CDR1 SQVTM, CDR2 ANQGSEA. Here the CDR3 reads CSVGNRGHGNEQFF. Here the CDR3 DNA reads TGCAGCGTTGGCAACAGGGGGCATGGCAATGAGCAGTTCTTC.

This clonotype appeared a few times. The chain combines TRBV6-2 or TRBV6-3 with TRBJ1-2; D may be TRBD1 (5 bases). The V and J ends lost 2 bases and 3 bases respectively, with 16 bases between them. Germline values: CDR1 MNHEY, CDR2 SVGEGT. CDR3 length: 16 amino acids. DNA for the CDR3: TGTGCCAGCAGTTACCTCCTAGGGGAATTTGACTATGGCTACACCTTC. Amino acid sequence: CASSYLLGEFDYGYTF.

DNA of the CDR3: TGCAGTGCGAATCGACAGGGATTGGATCAGCCCCAGCATTTT. Amino acids: CSANRQGLDQPQHF. V gene TRBV20-1 combines with J gene TRBJ1-5; 7 nucleotides match TRBD1. The germline V gene has CDR1 DFQATT and CDR2 SNEGSKA (reference sequence). With V trimmed by 6 bases and J by 5 bases, 10 bases remained unmatched. This CDR3 comprises 14 residues.

The V gene is TRBV2, the J gene TRBJ2-3, with 8 bases matching TRBD2. Germline-derived CDR1 and CDR2 are SNHLY and FYNNEI. Unmatched junction bases numbered 7, after V lost 6 bases and J lost 2 bases. The CDR3 spans 15 residues. Here the CDR3 DNA reads TGTGCCAGCAGAGGACTAGCCTCTCCCACAGATACGCAGTATTTT. Residues: CASRGLASPTDTQYF.

The chain links TRBV7-9 to TRBJ2-7; D gene ambiguous. The CDR3 has 15 residues. V was shortened by 1 base and J by 0 bases, with 10 bases between the two germline ends. From germline, CDR1 is SEHNR and CDR2 FQNEAQ (reference sequence). The CDR3 DNA sequence: TGTGCCAGCAGCTTAGACGACTTCCCCTCCTACGAGCAGTACTTC. Protein product: CASSLDDFPSYEQYF.

The rearrangement joins TRBV25-1 to TRBJ1-2; 7 bases align to TRBD1. Germline V gene sequence: CDR1 MGHDK, CDR2 SYGVNS. The CDR3 contains 15 residues. The junction had 9 bases not matched to a gene; V was cut back by 2 bases and J by 6 bases. This CDR3 reads CASSETGSGGHGYTF. CDR3 nucleotides: TGTGCCAGCAGTGAAACAGGATCAGGGGGACATGGCTACACCTTC.